Shown below are 32 T cell receptor beta chains from a single sample sequenced in a study of blood T cell repertoires in COVID-19. Repertoires were generated with immunoSEQ multiplex PCR, while TCRdb's copy carries only in-frame clones and drops some. This table has fewer than 250,000 clones, around nine tenths appearing once. Input material: peripheral blood. The receptor source for this set is a man in his sixties with acute or convalescent COVID-19.

The gene calls are TRBV18 and TRBJ2-3, with TRBD2 identical over 7 bases. This CDR3 region has 15 residues. Germline V gene sequence: CDR1 KGHSH, CDR2 LQKENI. After removal of 2 bases from V and 2 bases from J, the junction contained 4 bases not matched to a gene. CDR3 sequence: CASSPAGGTTDTQYF. The CDR3 DNA follows: TGTGCCAGCTCACCAGCCGGGGGGACCACAGATACGCAGTATTTT. Looking up the rest from reference TRBV18 and TRBJ2-3 gives the full variable domain: NAGVMQNPRHLVRRRGQEARLRCSPMKGHSHVYWYRQLPEEGLKFMVYLQKENIIDESGMPKERFSAEFPKEGPSILRIQQVVRGDSAAYFCASSPAGGTTDTQYFGPGTRLTVL.

The chain links TRBV9 to TRBJ1-1, with a possible D match to TRBD1 (6 bases). V lost 3 bases to trimming and J lost 4 bases, with 16 bases between them. The CDR3 runs 15 residues. Germline V gene lookup returns CDR1 SGDLS and CDR2 YYNGEE. The CDR3 DNA sequence: TGTGCCAGCAGCGCCCGGGCAGGGGTCGCCACTGAAGCTTTCTTT. It codes for CASSARAGVATEAFF.

The V and J genes are TRBV18 and TRBJ1-1; 7 nucleotides match TRBD1. This CDR3 region has 15 residues. J lost 2 bases, V lost 1 base, and 4 bases had no gene match. The V gene's germline CDR1 is KGHSH and CDR2 LQKENI. The DNA for the CDR3 is TGTGCCAGCTCACCACTGGGACAGCAAAACACTGAAGCTTTCTTT. Residues: CASSPLGQQNTEAFF.

The chain has TRBV3-1 (or the pseudogene TRBV3-2) and TRBJ2-5; 11 bases are shared with TRBD2. This CDR3 is 15 amino acids long. The V and J ends lost 2 bases and 5 bases, in that order; junction bases with no gene match: 4. Germline loops: CDR1 LGHDT, CDR2 YNNKEL (reference sequence). The CDR3 here is CASSQTSGGWETQYF. CDR3 DNA sequence: TGTGCCAGCAGCCAAACTAGCGGGGGTTGGGAGACCCAGTACTTC.

The genes are TRBV6-5 and TRBJ1-1, with a weak D call TRBD1 (6 bases). With 10 bases removed from V and 0 bases from J, the gap between germline ends came to 15 bases. There are 14 residues in the CDR3. Germline lookup yields CDR1 MNHEY and CDR2 SVGAGI. CDR3 residues: CATPRDILNTEAFF. The CDR3 DNA is TGTGCCACCCCTCGGGACATTTTGAACACTGAAGCTTTCTTT.

The CDR3 DNA is TGCGCCAGCAGCCCCCGGGACTCTACGGGGGGCTACACCTTC. It is translated as CASSPRDSTGGYTF. The gene calls are TRBV5-1 and TRBJ1-2, with D possibly being TRBD1 (5 bases). CDR1 is SGHRS and CDR2 is YFSETQ in the germline V gene. V was trimmed by 4 bases and J by 8 bases, leaving 18 bases between them. The CDR3 consists of 14 residues.

This clone showed up just once. The chain links TRBV14 to TRBJ2-7, with D tentatively TRBD1 (6 bases). The V end was cut by 2 bases, the J end by 1 base, with 15 bases between. Germline lookup yields CDR1 SGHDN and CDR2 FVKESK. The CDR3 contains 16 residues. The CDR3 is CASSQQNDRTSYEQYF. The DNA for the CDR3 is TGTGCCAGCAGCCAACAAAACGACAGGACGTCCTACGAGCAGTACTTC.

This clone showed up just once. The chain links TRBV7-8 to TRBJ1-2, with 8 bases aligning to TRBD1. This CDR3 has 14 residues. Germline V gene data show CDR1 as SGHVS and CDR2 as FQNEAQ. V gave up 4 bases and J gave up 5 bases; unmatched junction bases: 6. The CDR3 DNA reads TGTGCCAGCAGCTCAGACAGGGGACAGTATGGCTACACCTTC. It encodes CASSSDRGQYGYTF.

The rearrangement links TRBV7-3 to TRBJ2-2, with D possibly TRBD1 on 6 matching bases. This CDR3 contains 15 residues. Deletions cut 7 bases from V and 2 bases from J, with 14 bases between. In germline, CDR1 is SGHTA, CDR2 FQGTGA. CDR3 nucleotides: TGTGCCAGCAAGGAACAGGGTTCCAACACCGGGGAGCTGTTTTTT. Amino acids: CASKEQGSNTGELFF.

This clone showed up just once. The chain combines TRBV29-1 with TRBJ2-3, with a tentative D call TRBD1 (5 bases). This CDR3 is built from 12 residues. CDR1 and CDR2 (germline): SQVTM, ANQGSEA. V was cut by 5 bases and J by 1 base, with 7 bases left in between. The CDR3 sequence: CSVTQGTDTQYF. The CDR3 coding sequence is TGCAGCGTTACACAGGGCACAGATACGCAGTATTTT.

The chain carries TRBV19 and TRBJ1-5; D not certain. Germline V lookup: CDR1 LNHDA, CDR2 SQIVND (reference sequence). V gave up 6 bases and J gave up 0 bases, with 27 bases separating them. The CDR3 is 20 residues long. The CDR3 DNA reads TGTGCCAGTAGCCATCTAGTTCAGTCCTACTCAACTCATAGCAATCAGCCCCAGCATTTT. Protein product: CASSHLVQSYSTHSNQPQHF.

The chain recombines TRBV4-3 with TRBJ1-4, with a tentative D call TRBD1 (5 bases). The CDR3 totals 17 residues. Per germline, CDR1 LGHNA and CDR2 YSLEER. Trimming cost V 0 bases and J 7 bases, with 18 bases left between them. CDR3 coding DNA: TGCGCCAGCAGCCAAGATGGGGCTGTTTACTGGGGTGAAAAACTGTTTTTT. It encodes CASSQDGAVYWGEKLFF.

V usage is TRBV18 and J usage is TRBJ1-6, with D uncertain. V gave up 3 bases and J gave up 10 bases, with 16 bases separating them. Per the germline V gene, CDR1 is KGHSH and CDR2 is LQKENI. The CDR3 is 15 amino acids. In DNA, the CDR3 is TGTGCCAGCTCACCGGAGGTGATTCTAGGGTCACCCCTCCACTTT. Translating it yields CASSPEVILGSPLHF.

The chain carries TRBV7-3 and TRBJ2-3; 8 bases match TRBD2. V dropped 2 bases and J dropped 4; count of bases not matched to a gene: 8. The CDR3 extends over 16 amino acids. Germline loops: CDR1 SGHTA, CDR2 FQGTGA. The CDR3 bases are TGTGCCAGCAGCTTATCTGCGGGGGGAGGGGCAGATACGCAGTATTTT. Its protein is CASSLSAGGGADTQYF.

This chain links TRBV3-1 (or the pseudogene TRBV3-2) with TRBJ1-1, with D tentatively TRBD1 (5 bases). The CDR3 has 16 residues. The V end was cut by 3 bases, the J end by 0 bases, with 14 bases between. CDR1 is LGHDT, CDR2 YNNKEL, per germline (reference sequence). As DNA, the CDR3 is TGTGCCAGCAGCCAGCTACGCAGGGCAATGAACACTGAAGCTTTCTTT. This gives the protein CASSQLRRAMNTEAFF.

The chain has TRBV6-2 or TRBV6-3 and TRBJ1-5, with 7 nucleotides matching TRBD1. CDR1 is MNHEY, CDR2 SVGEGT, per germline. V shed 5 bases and J 6 bases; nucleotides not matched to a gene: 4. The CDR3 covers 13 residues. The CDR3 loop is CASSRTGSQPQHF. The CDR3 bases are TGTGCCAGCAGTCGGACAGGTAGTCAGCCCCAGCATTTT.

V and J are TRBV30 and TRBJ1-2, with D hard to call. Trimming removed 4 bases at V and 9 bases at J, with 12 bases between. This CDR3 is 11 amino acids long. CDR1 and CDR2 from the germline V gene are GTSNPN and SVGIG (reference sequence). The CDR3 sequence is CAWKLGDRYTF. The CDR3 DNA reads as TGTGCCTGGAAGTTGGGAGATCGCTACACCTTC.

The chain combines TRBV9 with TRBJ2-7; 12 nucleotides agree with TRBD1. V dropped 3 bases and J dropped 0; count of bases not matched to a gene: 4. Germline assignment: CDR1 SGDLS and CDR2 YYNGEE. This CDR3 comprises 16 residues. CDR3 sequence reads: CASSAGTGGFSYEQYF. In nucleotides, the CDR3 is TGTGCCAGCAGCGCCGGGACAGGGGGCTTCTCCTACGAGCAGTACTTC.

The chain is built from TRBV5-5 and TRBJ1-1; D not resolved. Germline assignment: CDR1 SGHKS and CDR2 YYEKEE (reference sequence). This CDR3 is built from 15 residues. V gave up 0 bases and J gave up 1 base, with 10 bases separating them. The CDR3 DNA reads as TGTGCCAGCAGCTTGGTCGCGGGTCGGAACACTGAAGCTTTCTTT. Its translation: CASSLVAGRNTEAFF.

This chain links TRBV7-2 with TRBJ2-1; 8 bases map to TRBD2. Germline values: CDR1 SGHTA, CDR2 FQGNSA. This CDR3 comprises 16 residues. J was trimmed by 9 bases and V by 7 bases; bases with no gene match: 17. In DNA form, the CDR3 reads TGTGCCAGCACCCTAGGGAGTAGCGGGGCTACTGGTGAGCAGTTCTTC. Its translation is CASTLGSSGATGEQFF.

The chain has TRBV30 and TRBJ1-1; unclear D gene. V dropped 4 bases and J dropped 3 bases, with 6 bases sitting between them. Germline CDR1 GTSNPN, CDR2 SVGIG (reference sequence). The CDR3 sequence is 11 residues long. This CDR3 reads CAWMRDTEAFF. The CDR3 nucleotides are TGTGCCTGGATGAGGGACACTGAAGCTTTCTTT.

The chain carries TRBV5-1 and TRBJ1-1, with 11 positions matching TRBD1. Per germline, CDR1 SGHRS and CDR2 YFSETQ. The CDR3 sequence is 16 residues long. With V trimmed by 4 bases and J by 6 bases, 11 bases remained unmatched. In DNA form, the CDR3 reads TGCGCCAGCAGCCGGCCCCCGGGACAGGGGGGAGCTGAAGCTTTCTTT. Its translation: CASSRPPGQGGAEAFF.

V is TRBV5-1 and J is TRBJ2-5, with 11 bases fitting TRBD2. This CDR3 spans 15 amino acids. V dropped 3 bases and J dropped 5; count of bases not matched to a gene: 6. The germline V gene has CDR1 SGHRS and CDR2 YFSETQ. The chain's CDR3 is CASSSTSGVGETQYF. DNA of the CDR3: TGCGCCAGCAGCTCGACTAGCGGGGTGGGGGAGACCCAGTACTTC.

V gene TRBV6-5 combines with J gene TRBJ2-7, with D possibly TRBD1 on 6 matching bases. The germline V and J ends were trimmed by 2 bases and 2 bases, with 10 bases remaining between them. This CDR3 has 14 amino acids. Germline CDR1 reads MNHEY; CDR2 reads SVGAGI. DNA of the CDR3: TGTGCCAGCAGTTACGCGGACAGACCCTACGAGCAGTACTTC. This translates into CASSYADRPYEQYF.

The CDR3 loop reads CASSLLGGLNNEQFF. The DNA of the CDR3 is TGTGCCAGCAGCTTATTGGGGGGGCTTAACAATGAGCAGTTCTTC. The chain combines TRBV7-3 with TRBJ2-1, with a weak D call TRBD2 (7 bases). The CDR3 has 15 amino acids. Deletions cut 2 bases from V and 5 bases from J, with 13 bases between. Germline V gene lookup returns CDR1 SGHTA and CDR2 FQGTGA.

This chain joins TRBV9 and TRBJ2-3; weak D call: TRBD2 (5 bases). Trimming removed 0 bases from V and 9 bases from J, with 8 bases in between. The CDR3 spans 12 residues. Germline assignment: CDR1 SGDLS and CDR2 YYNGEE. CDR3 sequence: CASSVDPGTQYF. In DNA, the CDR3 is TGTGCCAGCAGCGTAGATCCGGGGACGCAGTATTTT.

The V call is TRBV7-2, the J call TRBJ2-7; perhaps TRBD1 as D (5 bases). The CDR3 totals 14 residues. Looked up from germline, CDR1 is SGHTA and CDR2 is FQGNSA. Trimming took off 2 bases at V and 3 bases at J, with 11 bases between the two ends. CDR3 loop: CASSLYRPNYEQYF. The CDR3 DNA sequence: TGTGCCAGCAGCTTATACAGGCCCAACTACGAGCAGTACTTC.

The chain has TRBV19 and TRBJ1-4; 9 bases are shared with TRBD1. The V and J ends lost 6 bases and 7 bases, in that order; junction bases with no gene match: 9. The germline V gene encodes CDR1 LNHDA and CDR2 SQIVND (reference sequence). The CDR3 totals 15 residues. CDR3: CASRPRTGAVEKLFF. Written as DNA, the CDR3 is TGTGCCAGTAGACCCCGGACAGGGGCGGTTGAAAAACTGTTTTTT.

The chain couples TRBV30 to TRBJ2-2; 7 positions agree with TRBD2. Per the germline V gene, CDR1 is GTSNPN and CDR2 is SVGIG (reference sequence). Trimming removed 5 bases from V and 0 bases from J; junction bases left unmatched: 6. The CDR3 totals 15 residues. The CDR3 sequence is CAWLRGISNTGELFF. Here the CDR3 DNA reads TGTGCCTGGTTGCGGGGGATCTCGAACACCGGGGAGCTGTTTTTT. Full variable domain (remainder filled in from reference TRBV30 and TRBJ2-2): SQTIHQWPATLVQPVGSPLSLECTVEGTSNPNLYWYRQAAGRGLQLLFYSVGIGQISSEVPQNLSASRPQDRQFILSSKKLLLSDSGFYLCAWLRGISNTGELFFGEGSRLTVL.

This clone was recorded once. The chain uses TRBV5-1 and TRBJ1-2; D is undetermined. V lost 3 bases to trimming and J lost 8 bases, with 14 bases between them. CDR1 is SGHRS and CDR2 is YFSETQ in the germline V gene. This CDR3 has 13 residues. As DNA, the CDR3 is TGCGCCAGCAGCTGGGAGGTTCCGGAGGGCTACACCTTC. It yields the protein CASSWEVPEGYTF.

The rearrangement links TRBV5-1 to TRBJ2-7; 9 positions match TRBD1. In germline, CDR1 is SGHRS, CDR2 YFSETQ. This CDR3 has 14 residues. The trim removed 4 bases at V and 2 bases at J, leaving 4 bases unmatched. CDR3 region: CASSPGQGPYEQYF. The CDR3 DNA is TGCGCCAGCAGCCCGGGACAGGGCCCCTACGAGCAGTACTTC. Supplemented by reference TRBV5-1 and TRBJ2-7, the full variable domain reads KAGVTQTPRYLIKTRGQQVTLSCSPISGHRSVSWYQQTPGQGLQFLFEYFSETQRNKGNFPGRFSGRQFSNSRSEMNVSTLELGDSALYLCASSPGQGPYEQYFGPGTRLTVT.

This clone has only one observation. This chain links TRBV7-3 with TRBJ2-3, with 12 bases matching TRBD2. The V segment lost 6 bases and the J segment 9 bases; nucleotides outside the gene matches: 16. CDR1 SGHTA and CDR2 FQGTGA come from the germline V gene. This CDR3 is built from 17 residues. CDR3 region: CASSPRTSGGPSGTQYF. Written as DNA, the CDR3 is TGTGCCAGCAGTCCCCGTACTAGCGGGGGGCCATCAGGGACGCAGTATTTT.